This T cell receptor beta chain was documented in a study of T cells in tumors after PD-1 blockade. Background on the study: Patients had no prior checkpoint blockade, systemic immunosuppressants, or anti-cancer therapy within 4 weeks. Some patients also took daily vismodegib 150 mg during anti-PD-1 treatment. Patients received pembrolizumab 200 mg every 3 weeks or cemiplimab 350 mg every 2 weeks.

As for this clone: Its specificity is not known.

The CDR3 loop spans 15 amino acids. J lost 0 bases, V lost 8 bases, and 7 bases had no gene match. CDR1 and CDR2 (germline): SGDLS, YYNGEE. Notes on the study in general: Peripheral recruitment is suggested, as some novel exhausted tumor clones were in pre-treatment blood.

Profiling relied on immunoSEQ multiplex PCR, and the TCRdb table lists in-frame clones only, not all of them. The data contain 50,000 or so clones, 60% to 80% of them singletons. The sample in question was PBMCs, obtained before anti-PD-1 treatment. The V gene is TRBV9, the J gene TRBJ2-3, with 9 bases identical to TRBD2. This receptor was obtained from a human donor with basal cell carcinoma. The CDR3 DNA follows: TGTGCCAGTAGTTTTAGCGGGGGAAGCACAGATACGCAGTATTTT. Translated: CASSFSGGSTDTQYF. The full variable domain, its missing parts supplied by reference TRBV9 and TRBJ2-3, is DSGVTQTPKHLITATGQRVTLRCSPRSGDLSVYWYQQSLDQGLQFLIQYYNGEERAKGNILERFSAQQFPDLHSELNLSSLELGDSALYFCASSFSGGSTDTQYFGPGTRLTVL.